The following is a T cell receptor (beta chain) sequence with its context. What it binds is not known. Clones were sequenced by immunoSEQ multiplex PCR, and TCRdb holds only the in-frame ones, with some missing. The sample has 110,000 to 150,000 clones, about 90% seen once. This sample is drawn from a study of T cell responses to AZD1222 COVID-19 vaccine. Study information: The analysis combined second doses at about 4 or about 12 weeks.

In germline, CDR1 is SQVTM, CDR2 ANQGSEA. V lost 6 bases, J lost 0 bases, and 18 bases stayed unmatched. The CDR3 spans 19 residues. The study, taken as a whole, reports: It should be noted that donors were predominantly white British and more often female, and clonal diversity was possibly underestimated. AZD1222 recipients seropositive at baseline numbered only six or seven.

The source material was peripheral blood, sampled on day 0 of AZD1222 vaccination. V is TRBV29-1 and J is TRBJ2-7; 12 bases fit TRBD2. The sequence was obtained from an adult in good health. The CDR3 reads CSVLNLAGGRVAGSYEQYF. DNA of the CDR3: TGCAGCGTCCTCAATCTAGCGGGAGGGCGTGTTGCGGGCTCCTACGAGCAGTACTTC.